The rows below give T cell receptor beta chains drawn from one sample of a study of blood T cell repertoires in COVID-19. Produced via immunoSEQ multiplex PCR; TCRdb's table is partial and in-frame only. The sample carries over 200,000 clones, approximately 88% recorded once. The sequenced sample consisted of peripheral blood. The receptors come from a man in his 60s who had recovered from COVID-19. The CDR3 runs from the conserved cysteine through the conserved F or W. D genes are given only for firm matches. Clone size is given for some rows only: seen once, a few or many times, or a class if the clone is expanded.

J gene	clone size	D gene	V gene	CDR3 protein	CDR3 DNA
TRBJ1-5	few	TRBD1	TRBV6-1	CASSEEDRNQPQHF	TGTGCCAGCAGTGAGGAGGACAGGAATCAGCCCCAGCATTTT
TRBJ1-3	-	-	TRBV9	CASSVAGNGNTIYF	TGTGCCAGCAGCGTAGCGGGGAATGGAAACACCATATATTTT
TRBJ2-7	-	TRBD2	TRBV5-6	CASSSLLAGSSYEQYF	TGTGCCAGCAGCTCCTTACTAGCGGGCTCCTCGTACGAGCAGTACTTC
TRBJ2-2	-	-	TRBV24-1	CATRGSYTGELFF	TGTGCCACCAGGGGCTCCTACACCGGGGAGCTGTTTTTT
TRBJ2-1	-	TRBD2	TRBV28	CASRMVGGLAAYNEQFF	TGTGCCAGCAGGATGGTGGGTGGACTAGCGGCTTACAATGAGCAGTTCTTC
TRBJ2-1	-	-	TRBV19	CASSSGGAWVFF	TGTGCCAGTAGTTCCGGAGGGGCGTGGGTCTTCTTC
TRBJ2-7	-	-	TRBV15	CATSREPLSYEQYF	TGTGCCACCAGCAGAGAGCCACTCTCCTACGAGCAGTACTTC
TRBJ2-4	once	-	TRBV7-2	CASSPNLIAKNIQYF	TGTGCCAGCAGCCCTAACTTGATAGCCAAAAACATTCAGTACTTC
TRBJ1-2	-	-	TRBV25-1	CASSELDWPLRGYTF	TGTGCCAGCAGTGAACTAGACTGGCCGCTACGTGGCTACACCTTC
TRBJ1-2	-	-	TRBV19	CASSLTTGGGHYGYTF	TGTGCCAGTAGTCTTACGACAGGCGGCGGTCACTATGGCTACACCTTC
TRBJ2-1	-	TRBD2	TRBV6-5	CASSYSSSGRNNEQFF	TGTGCCAGCAGTTACTCCTCTAGCGGGAGAAATAATGAGCAGTTCTTC
TRBJ1-2	-	TRBD1	TRBV19	CARPTGTASVFYGYTF	TGTGCCAGACCTACCGGGACAGCGAGCGTTTTCTATGGCTACACCTTC
TRBJ2-1	-	-	TRBV11-2	CASSLAARQPYNEQFF	TGTGCCAGCAGCTTAGCGGCCCGACAGCCCTACAATGAGCAGTTCTTC
TRBJ2-1	-	TRBD2	TRBV7-2	CASSLELAEGDEQFF	TGTGCCAGCAGCTTAGAACTAGCGGAAGGGGATGAGCAGTTCTTC
TRBJ1-2	few	-	TRBV3-1/TRBV3-2	CASSQGIWGQDNYGYTF	TGTGCCAGCAGCCAAGGGATTTGGGGACAAGATAACTATGGCTACACCTTC
TRBJ1-2	-	TRBD1	TRBV5-4	CASSSTGGKQGYTF	TGTGCCAGCAGCTCGACAGGGGGCAAGCAGGGCTACACCTTC
TRBJ1-2	-	TRBD1	TRBV19	CASIHDPTTGNYGYTF	TGTGCCAGTATACATGACCCCACGACAGGGAACTATGGCTACACCTTC
TRBJ1-2	-	TRBD1	TRBV24-1	CATSDSETGNYYGYTF	TGTGCCACCAGTGATTCTGAGACAGGGAATTACTATGGCTACACCTTC
TRBJ1-2	-	-	TRBV28	CASSSENGYTF	TGTGCCAGCAGTTCTGAGAATGGCTACACCTTC
TRBJ2-1	-	TRBD2	TRBV19	CASQAEAGGYNEQFF	TGTGCCAGCCAAGCGGAAGCGGGAGGTTACAATGAGCAGTTCTTC
TRBJ1-4	-	-	TRBV11-3	CASSSRGGQEKLFF	TGTGCCAGCAGCTCTAGGGGGGGACAAGAAAAACTGTTTTTT
TRBJ2-3	-	-	TRBV10-3	CAIRSDSQADTQYF	TGTGCCATCAGATCTGACAGTCAGGCAGATACGCAGTATTTT
TRBJ1-2	-	-	TRBV28	CATADRVGGYTF	TGTGCCACAGCGGATAGGGTAGGTGGCTACACCTTC
TRBJ2-5	few	-	TRBV15	CATSRDRAETQYF	TGTGCCACCAGCAGAGATCGCGCAGAGACCCAGTACTTC
TRBJ1-2	-	-	TRBV19	CASNRDGGYTF	TGTGCCAGTAACAGGGACGGTGGCTACACCTTC
TRBJ1-1	-	TRBD1	TRBV6-5	CASSYGTGAFEAFF	TGTGCCAGCAGTTATGGGACAGGGGCGTTTGAAGCTTTCTTT
TRBJ2-1	-	TRBD2	TRBV7-9	CASSPGTSGINDEQFF	TGTGCCAGCAGCCCCGGGACTAGCGGGATTAACGATGAGCAGTTCTTC
TRBJ1-5	-	-	TRBV19	CASRLFTSNQPQHF	TGTGCCAGTAGACTGTTTACTAGCAATCAGCCCCAGCATTTT
TRBJ2-3	-	TRBD1	TRBV6-5	CASTPWTGFPDTQYF	TGTGCCAGCACCCCCTGGACAGGGTTTCCAGATACGCAGTATTTT
TRBJ2-1	-	TRBD2	TRBV19	CASQPSGASYNEQFF	TGTGCCAGTCAACCTAGCGGCGCGTCCTACAATGAGCAGTTCTTC
TRBJ2-2	-	-	TRBV28	CASIGGGSFTGELFF	TGTGCCAGCATCGGGGGCGGGAGCTTCACCGGGGAGCTGTTTTTT
TRBJ1-2	-	-	TRBV28	CASSSVSSGYGYTF	TGTGCCAGCAGTTCGGTCAGTTCAGGCTATGGCTACACCTTC
TRBJ1-3	-	-	TRBV3-1/TRBV3-2	CASSQDTTPGNTIYF	TGTGCCAGCAGCCAAGATACTACACCTGGAAACACCATATATTTT
TRBJ2-2	-	-	TRBV7-2	CASTTDPPGELFF	TGTGCCAGCACCACAGACCCCCCTGGGGAGCTGTTTTTT
TRBJ2-7	-	TRBD1	TRBV27	CASRGTGGARYEQYF	TGTGCCAGCAGGGGGACAGGGGGTGCCCGATACGAGCAGTACTTC
TRBJ2-3	-	TRBD2	TRBV9	CASSNGGFSDTQYF	TGTGCCAGCAGTAACGGGGGGTTCTCAGATACGCAGTATTTT
TRBJ1-5	-	TRBD1	TRBV6-1	CASSDRGDQPQHF	TGTGCCAGCAGTGACAGGGGGGATCAGCCCCAGCATTTT
TRBJ2-7	few	TRBD1	TRBV6-2/TRBV6-3	CASSETPRGEQYF	TGTGCCAGCAGTGAGACCCCCAGGGGGGAGCAGTACTTC